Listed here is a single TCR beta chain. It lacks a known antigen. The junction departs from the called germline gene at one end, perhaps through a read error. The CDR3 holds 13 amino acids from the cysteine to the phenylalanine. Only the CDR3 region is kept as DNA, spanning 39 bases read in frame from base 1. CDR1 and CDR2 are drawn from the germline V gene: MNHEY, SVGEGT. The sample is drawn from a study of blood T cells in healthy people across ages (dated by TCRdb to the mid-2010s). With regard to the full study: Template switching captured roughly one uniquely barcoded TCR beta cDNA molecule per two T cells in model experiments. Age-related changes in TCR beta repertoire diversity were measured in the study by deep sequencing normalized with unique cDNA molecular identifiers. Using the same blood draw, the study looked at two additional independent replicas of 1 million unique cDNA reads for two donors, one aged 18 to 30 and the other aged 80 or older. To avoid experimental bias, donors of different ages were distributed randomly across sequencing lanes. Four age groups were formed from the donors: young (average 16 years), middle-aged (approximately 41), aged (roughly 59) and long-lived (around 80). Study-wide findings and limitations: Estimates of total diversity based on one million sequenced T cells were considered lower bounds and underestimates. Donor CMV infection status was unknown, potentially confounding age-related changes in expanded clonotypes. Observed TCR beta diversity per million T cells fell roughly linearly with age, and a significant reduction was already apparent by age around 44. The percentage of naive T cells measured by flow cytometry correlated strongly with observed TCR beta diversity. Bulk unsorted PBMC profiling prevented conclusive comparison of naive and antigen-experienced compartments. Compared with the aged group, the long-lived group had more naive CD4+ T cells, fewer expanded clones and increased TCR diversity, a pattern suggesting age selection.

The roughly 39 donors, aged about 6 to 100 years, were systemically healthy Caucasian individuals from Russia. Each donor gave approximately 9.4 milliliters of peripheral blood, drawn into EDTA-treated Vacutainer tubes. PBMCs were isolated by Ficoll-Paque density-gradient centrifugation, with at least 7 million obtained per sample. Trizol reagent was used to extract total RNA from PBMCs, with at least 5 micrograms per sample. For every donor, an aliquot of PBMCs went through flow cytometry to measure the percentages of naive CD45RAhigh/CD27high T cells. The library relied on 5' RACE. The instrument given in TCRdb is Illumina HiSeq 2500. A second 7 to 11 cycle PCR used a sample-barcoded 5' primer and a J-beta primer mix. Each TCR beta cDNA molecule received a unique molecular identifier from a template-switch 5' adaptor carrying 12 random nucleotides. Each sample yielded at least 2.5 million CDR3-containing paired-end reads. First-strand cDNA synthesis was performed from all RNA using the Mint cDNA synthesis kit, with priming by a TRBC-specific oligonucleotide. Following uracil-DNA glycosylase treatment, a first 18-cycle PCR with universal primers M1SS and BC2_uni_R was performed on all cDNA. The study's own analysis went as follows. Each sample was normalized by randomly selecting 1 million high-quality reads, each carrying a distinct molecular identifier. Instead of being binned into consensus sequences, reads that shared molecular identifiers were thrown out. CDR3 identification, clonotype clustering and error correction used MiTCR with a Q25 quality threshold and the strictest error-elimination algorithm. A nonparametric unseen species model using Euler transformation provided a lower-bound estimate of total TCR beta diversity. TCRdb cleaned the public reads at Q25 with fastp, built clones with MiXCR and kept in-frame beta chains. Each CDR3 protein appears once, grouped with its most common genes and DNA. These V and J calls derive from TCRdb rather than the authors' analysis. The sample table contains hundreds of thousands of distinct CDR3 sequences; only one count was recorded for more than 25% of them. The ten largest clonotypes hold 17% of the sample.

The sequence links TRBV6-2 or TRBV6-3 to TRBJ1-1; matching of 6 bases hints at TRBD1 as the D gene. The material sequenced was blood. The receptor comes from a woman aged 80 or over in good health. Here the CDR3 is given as CVSSYGGGMEAFF. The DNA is TGTGTCAGCAGTTACGGAGGGGGGATGGAAGCTTTCTTT.